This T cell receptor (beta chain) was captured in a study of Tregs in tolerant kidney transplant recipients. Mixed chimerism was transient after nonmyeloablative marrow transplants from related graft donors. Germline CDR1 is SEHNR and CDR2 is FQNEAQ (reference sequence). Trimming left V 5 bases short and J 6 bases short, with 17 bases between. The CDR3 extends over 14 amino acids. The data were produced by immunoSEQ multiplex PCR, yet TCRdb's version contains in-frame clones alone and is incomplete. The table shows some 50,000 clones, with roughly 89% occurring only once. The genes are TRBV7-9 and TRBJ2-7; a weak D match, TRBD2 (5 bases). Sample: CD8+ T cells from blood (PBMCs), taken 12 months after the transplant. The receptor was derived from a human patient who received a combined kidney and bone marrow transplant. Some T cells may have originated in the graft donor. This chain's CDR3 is CASSPGLPRGEQYF. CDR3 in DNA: TGTGCCAGCAGCCCCGGTCTCCCACGGGGCGAGCAGTACTTC.